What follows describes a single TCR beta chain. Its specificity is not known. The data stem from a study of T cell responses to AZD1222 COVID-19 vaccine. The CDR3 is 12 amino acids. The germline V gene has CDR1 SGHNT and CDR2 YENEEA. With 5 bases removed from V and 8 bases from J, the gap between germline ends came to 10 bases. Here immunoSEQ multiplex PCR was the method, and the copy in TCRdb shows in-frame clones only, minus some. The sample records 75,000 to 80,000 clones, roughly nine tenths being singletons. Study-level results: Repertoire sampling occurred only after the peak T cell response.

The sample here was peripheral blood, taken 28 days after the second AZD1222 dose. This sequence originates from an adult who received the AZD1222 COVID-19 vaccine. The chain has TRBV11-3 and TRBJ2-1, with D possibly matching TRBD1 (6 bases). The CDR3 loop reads CASSGRGDEQFF. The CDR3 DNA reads TGTGCCAGCAGCGGCAGGGGTGATGAGCAGTTCTTC. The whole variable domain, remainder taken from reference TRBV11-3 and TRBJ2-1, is EAGVVQSPRYKIIEKKQPVAFWCNPISGHNTLYWYLQNLGQGPELLIRYENEEAVDDSQLPKDRFSAERLKGVDSTLKIQPAELGDSAVYLCASSGRGDEQFFGPGTRLTVL.